This record looks at one T cell receptor beta chain sequence and its context. The V gene lost 3 bases and the J gene lost 7 bases, with 8 bases spanning the gap. The CDR3 is 13 residues long. CDR1 SGDLS and CDR2 YYNGEE come from the germline V gene. MiXCR was run by TCRdb on the 5' RACE reads, yielding one entry per CDR3 protein. In the table there are 35,000 to 50,000 distinct CDR3 sequences, over 25% of which are singletons. Sequenced: tumor-infiltrating memory CD4+ T cells sorted from the breast tumor. Indicated subset: memory CD4+ T cells, CD4+CD45RO+CD25-. The receptor comes from a female donor with breast cancer. This sequence joins TRBV9 and TRBJ1-6, with TRBD1 as a possible D gene (6 bases). CDR3 residues: CASSAGVNSPLHF. CDR3 coding DNA: TGTGCCAGCAGCGCAGGGGTCAATTCACCCCTCCACTTT.